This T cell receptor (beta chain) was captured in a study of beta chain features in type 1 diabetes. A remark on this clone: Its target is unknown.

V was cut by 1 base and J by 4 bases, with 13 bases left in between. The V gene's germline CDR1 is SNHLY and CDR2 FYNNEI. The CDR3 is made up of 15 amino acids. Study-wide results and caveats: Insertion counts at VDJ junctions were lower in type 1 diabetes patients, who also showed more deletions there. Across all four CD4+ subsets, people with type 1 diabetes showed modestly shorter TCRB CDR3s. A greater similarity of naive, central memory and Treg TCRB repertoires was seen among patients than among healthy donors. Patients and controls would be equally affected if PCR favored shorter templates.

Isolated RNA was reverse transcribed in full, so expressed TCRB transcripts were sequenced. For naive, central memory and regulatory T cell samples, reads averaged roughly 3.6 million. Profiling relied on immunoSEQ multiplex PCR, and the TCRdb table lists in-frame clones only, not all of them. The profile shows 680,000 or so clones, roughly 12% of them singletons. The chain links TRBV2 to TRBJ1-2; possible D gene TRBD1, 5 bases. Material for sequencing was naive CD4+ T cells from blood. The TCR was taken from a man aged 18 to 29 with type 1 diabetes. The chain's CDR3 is CASSEEGQGSYGYTF. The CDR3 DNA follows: TGTGCCAGCAGTGAAGAGGGGCAGGGAAGCTATGGCTACACCTTC.